This T cell receptor (beta chain) emerged from a study of response to subunit inactivated influenza vaccine. Germline CDR1 and CDR2: MGHRA and YSYEKL. This CDR3 spans 15 amino acids. Deletions cut 0 bases from V and 3 bases from J, with 12 bases between. Using its own MiXCR run on the RT-PCR reads, TCRdb lists one record per CDR3 protein. Of fewer than 600,000 distinct CDR3 sequences in the sample, approximately 7.2% are singletons; the top ten hold roughly 14%. Study-level findings and limits: New T cells are recruited in small numbers by each seasonal influenza vaccination, according to the authors' suggestion.

This clonotype came up many times. The antigen is undetermined. The rearrangement joins TRBV4-1 to TRBJ2-7; D is unresolved. The receptor was derived from a man aged 50-75 years who received an inactivated influenza vaccine. The sequenced sample was PBMCs from blood, obtained less than 30 months after vaccination. The CDR3 DNA sequence: TGCGCCAGCAGCCAAGATCAAGTAAGATACTACGAGCAGTACTTC. This gives the protein CASSQDQVRYYEQYF.